This TCR beta chain was sequenced for a study of T cell responses to AZD1222 COVID-19 vaccine. The V and J ends lost 9 bases and 0 bases, in that order; junction bases with no gene match: 2. Germline assignment: CDR1 LNHDA and CDR2 SQIVND (reference sequence). The length of the CDR3 is 14 residues. This clone was seen a single time. Its specificity is not known. Sequencing was performed with immunoSEQ multiplex PCR; in TCRdb, only in-frame clones are kept and a portion is missing. The repertoire consists of about 46,000 clones, with around 90% occurring once and the leading ten covering 1.1%. Findings of the study overall: The number of AZD1222 recipients seropositive at baseline was only six. Mapped onto spike, vaccine-associated CD4 TCRs spanned it and were dominant at 160-218 and 743-854. The breadth and depth of Spike-specific TCRs increased once two AZD1222 doses had been given. White British people made up most donors, females outnumbered males, and clonal diversity was possibly underestimated.

The chain uses TRBV19 and TRBJ2-3; 11 bases match TRBD2. The sample here was peripheral blood, taken 28 days after the second AZD1222 dose. The receptor's source is an adult who received the AZD1222 COVID-19 vaccine. The CDR3 nucleotides are TGTGCCAGGACTAGCGGGACAAGCACAGATACGCAGTATTTT. Protein: CARTSGTSTDTQYF.